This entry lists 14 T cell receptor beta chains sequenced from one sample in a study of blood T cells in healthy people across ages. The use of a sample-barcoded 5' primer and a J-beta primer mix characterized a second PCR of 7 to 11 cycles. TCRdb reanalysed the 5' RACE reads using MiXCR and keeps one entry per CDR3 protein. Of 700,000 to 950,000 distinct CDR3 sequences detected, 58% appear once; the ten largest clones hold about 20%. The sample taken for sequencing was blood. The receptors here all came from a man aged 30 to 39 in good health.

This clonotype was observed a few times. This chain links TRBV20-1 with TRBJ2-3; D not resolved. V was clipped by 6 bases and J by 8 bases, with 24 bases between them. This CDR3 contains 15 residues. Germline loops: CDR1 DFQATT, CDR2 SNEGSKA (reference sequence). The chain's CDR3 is CSAPALRGTLGTQYF. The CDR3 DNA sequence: TGCAGTGCCCCAGCTCTTCGCGGAACTCTGGGTACGCAGTATTTT.

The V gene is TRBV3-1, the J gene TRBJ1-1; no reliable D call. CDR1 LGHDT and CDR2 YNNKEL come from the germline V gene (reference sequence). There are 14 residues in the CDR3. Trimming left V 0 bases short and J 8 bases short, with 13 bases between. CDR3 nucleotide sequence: TGTGCCAGCAGCCAAGATCTCTCTGCCAGGGAAGCTTTCTTT. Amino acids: CASSQDLSAREAFF.

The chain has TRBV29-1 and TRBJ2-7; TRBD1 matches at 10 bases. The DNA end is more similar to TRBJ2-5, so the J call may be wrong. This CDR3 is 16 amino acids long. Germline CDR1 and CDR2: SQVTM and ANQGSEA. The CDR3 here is CSASGGTGEIGETQYF. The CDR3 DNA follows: TGCAGCGCCTCCGGAGGGACAGGGGAAATTGGGGAGACCCAGTACTTC.

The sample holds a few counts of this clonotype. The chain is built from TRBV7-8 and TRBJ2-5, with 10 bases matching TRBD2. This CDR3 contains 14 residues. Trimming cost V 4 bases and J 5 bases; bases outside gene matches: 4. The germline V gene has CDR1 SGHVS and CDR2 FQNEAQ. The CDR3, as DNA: TGTGCCAGCAGCTCACTAGCGGGGCCCGAGACCCAGTACTTC. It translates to CASSSLAGPETQYF.

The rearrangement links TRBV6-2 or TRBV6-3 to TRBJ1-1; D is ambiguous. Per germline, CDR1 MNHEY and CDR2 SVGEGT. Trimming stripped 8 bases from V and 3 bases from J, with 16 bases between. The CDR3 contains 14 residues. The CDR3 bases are TGTGCCAGCGCCAGAAACCTCGGTGACACTGAAGCTTTCTTT. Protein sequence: CASARNLGDTEAFF.

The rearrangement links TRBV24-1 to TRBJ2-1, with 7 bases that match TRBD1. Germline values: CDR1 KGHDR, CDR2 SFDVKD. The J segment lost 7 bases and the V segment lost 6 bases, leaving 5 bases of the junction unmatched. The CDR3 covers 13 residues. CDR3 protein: CATSTGVWNEQFF. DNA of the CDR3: TGTGCCACCAGTACAGGGGTTTGGAATGAGCAGTTCTTC.

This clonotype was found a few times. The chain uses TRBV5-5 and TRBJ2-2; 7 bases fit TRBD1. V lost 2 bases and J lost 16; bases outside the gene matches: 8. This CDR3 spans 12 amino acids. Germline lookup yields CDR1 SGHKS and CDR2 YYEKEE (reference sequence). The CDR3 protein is CASSLGTEDPFF. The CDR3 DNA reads TGTGCCAGCAGCTTAGGGACAGAGGATCCGTTTTTT. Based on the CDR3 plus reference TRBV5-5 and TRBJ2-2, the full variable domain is DAGVTQSPTHLIKTRGQQVTLRCSPISGHKSVSWYQQVLGQGPQFIFQYYEKEERGRGNFPDRFSARQFPNYSSELNVNALLLGDSALYLCASSLGTEDPFFGEGSRLTVL.

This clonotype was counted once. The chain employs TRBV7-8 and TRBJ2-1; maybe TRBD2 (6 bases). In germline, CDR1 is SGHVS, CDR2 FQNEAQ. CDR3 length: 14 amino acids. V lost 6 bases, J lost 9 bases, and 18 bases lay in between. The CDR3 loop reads CASSLPTSFGEQFF. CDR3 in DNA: TGTGCCAGCAGTCTCCCCACTAGCTTCGGTGAGCAGTTCTTC.

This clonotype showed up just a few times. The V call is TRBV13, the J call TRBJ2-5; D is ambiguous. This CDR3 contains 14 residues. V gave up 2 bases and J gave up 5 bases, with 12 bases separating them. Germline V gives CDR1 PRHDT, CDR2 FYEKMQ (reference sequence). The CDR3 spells CASSLPLIGETQYF. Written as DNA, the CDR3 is TGTGCCAGCAGCTTACCCCTGATCGGGGAGACCCAGTACTTC.

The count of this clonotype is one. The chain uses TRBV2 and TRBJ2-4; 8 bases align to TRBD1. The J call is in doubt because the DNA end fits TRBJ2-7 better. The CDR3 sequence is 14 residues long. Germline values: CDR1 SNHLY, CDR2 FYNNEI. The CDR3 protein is CASSYQGARDEQYF. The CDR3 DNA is TGTGCCAGCAGTTACCAGGGGGCGCGCGACGAGCAGTACTTC.

The CDR3 region is CASSQDRPSGYTF. CDR3 nucleotide sequence: TGCGCCAGCAGCCAAGATAGGCCCTCTGGCTACACCTTC. This chain joins TRBV4-1 and TRBJ1-2; D call uncertain. The CDR3 totals 13 residues. The germline gives CDR1 MGHRA, CDR2 YSYEKL. Trimming stripped 0 bases from V and 7 bases from J, with 9 bases between.

The CDR3 protein is CASSSGARANVLTF. The CDR3 DNA sequence: TGTGCCAGTAGTTCCGGGGCGAGGGCCAACGTCCTGACTTTC. The chain joins TRBV7-9 to TRBJ2-6; either TRBD1 or TRBD2 may supply D (5 bases each). Germline-derived CDR1 and CDR2 are SEHNR and FQNEAQ (reference sequence). V was clipped by 9 bases and J by 5 bases, with 14 bases between them. This CDR3 is built from 14 residues.

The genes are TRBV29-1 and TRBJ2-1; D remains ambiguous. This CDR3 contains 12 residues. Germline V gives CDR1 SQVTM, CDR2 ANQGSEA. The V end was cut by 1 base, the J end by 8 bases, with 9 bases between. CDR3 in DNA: TGCAGCGTTGAAGCCTCCCTCGATGAGCAGTTCTTC. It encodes CSVEASLDEQFF.

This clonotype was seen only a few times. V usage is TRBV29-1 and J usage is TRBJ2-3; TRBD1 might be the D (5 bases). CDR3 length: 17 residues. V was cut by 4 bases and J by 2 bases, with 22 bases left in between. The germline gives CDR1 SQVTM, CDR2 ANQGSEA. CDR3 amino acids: CSVVPLLGQSYTDTQYF. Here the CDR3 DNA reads TGCAGCGTTGTCCCGCTTTTGGGGCAGAGCTACACAGATACGCAGTATTTT.